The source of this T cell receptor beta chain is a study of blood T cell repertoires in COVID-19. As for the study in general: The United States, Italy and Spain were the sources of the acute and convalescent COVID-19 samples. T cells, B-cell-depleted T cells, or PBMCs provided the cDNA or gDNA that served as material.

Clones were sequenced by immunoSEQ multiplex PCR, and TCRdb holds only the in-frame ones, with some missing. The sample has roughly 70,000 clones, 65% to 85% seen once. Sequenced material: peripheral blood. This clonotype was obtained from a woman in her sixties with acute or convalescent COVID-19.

CDR3 amino acids: CSAGRWGGRNEQFF. DNA for the CDR3: TGCAGCGCTGGTAGGTGGGGGGGCCGGAATGAGCAGTTCTTC. This chain joins TRBV29-1 and TRBJ2-1, with TRBD2 as a possible D gene (7 bases). Germline V gives CDR1 SQVTM, CDR2 ANQGSEA. V lost 7 bases and J lost 7, with 20 bases in between. The CDR3 runs 14 residues.